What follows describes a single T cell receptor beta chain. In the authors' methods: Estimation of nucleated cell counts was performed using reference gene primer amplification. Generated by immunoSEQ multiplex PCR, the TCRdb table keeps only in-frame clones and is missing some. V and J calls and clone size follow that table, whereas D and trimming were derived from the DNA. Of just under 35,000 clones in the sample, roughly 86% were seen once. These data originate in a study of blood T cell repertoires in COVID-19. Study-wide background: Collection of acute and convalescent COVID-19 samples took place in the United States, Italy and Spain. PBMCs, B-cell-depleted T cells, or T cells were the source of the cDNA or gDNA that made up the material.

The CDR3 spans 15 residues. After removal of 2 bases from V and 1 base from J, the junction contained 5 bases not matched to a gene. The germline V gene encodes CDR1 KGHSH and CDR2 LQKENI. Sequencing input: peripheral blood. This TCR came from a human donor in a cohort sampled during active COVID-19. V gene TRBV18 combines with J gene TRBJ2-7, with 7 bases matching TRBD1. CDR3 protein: CASSPDRVISYEQYF. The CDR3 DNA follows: TGTGCCAGCTCACCAGACAGGGTTATTTCCTACGAGCAGTACTTC. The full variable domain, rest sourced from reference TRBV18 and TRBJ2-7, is NAGVMQNPRHLVRRRGQEARLRCSPMKGHSHVYWYRQLPEEGLKFMVYLQKENIIDESGMPKERFSAEFPKEGPSILRIQQVVRGDSAAYFCASSPDRVISYEQYFGPGTRLTVT.